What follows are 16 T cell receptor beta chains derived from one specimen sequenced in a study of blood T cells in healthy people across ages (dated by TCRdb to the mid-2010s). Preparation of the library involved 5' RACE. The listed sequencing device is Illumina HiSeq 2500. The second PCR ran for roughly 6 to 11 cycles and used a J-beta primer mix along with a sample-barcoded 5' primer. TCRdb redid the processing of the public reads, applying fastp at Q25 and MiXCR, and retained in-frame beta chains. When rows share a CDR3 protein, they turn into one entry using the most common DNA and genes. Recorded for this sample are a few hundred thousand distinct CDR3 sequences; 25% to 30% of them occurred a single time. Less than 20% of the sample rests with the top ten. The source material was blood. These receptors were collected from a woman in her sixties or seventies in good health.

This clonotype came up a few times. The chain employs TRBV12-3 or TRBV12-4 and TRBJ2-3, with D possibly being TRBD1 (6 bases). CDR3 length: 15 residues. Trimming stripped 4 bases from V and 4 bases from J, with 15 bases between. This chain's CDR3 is CASSSQGQRPDTQYF. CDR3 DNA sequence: TGTGCCAGCAGTTCCCAAGGACAGCGACCAGATACGCAGTATTTT.

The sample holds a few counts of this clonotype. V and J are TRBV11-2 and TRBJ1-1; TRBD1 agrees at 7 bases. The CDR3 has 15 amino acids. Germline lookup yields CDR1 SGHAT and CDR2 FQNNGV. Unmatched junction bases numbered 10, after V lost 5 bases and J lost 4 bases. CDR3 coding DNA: TGTGCCAGCAGCCTACGGAACAGGGGAGGCACTGAAGCTTTCTTT. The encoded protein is CASSLRNRGGTEAFF.

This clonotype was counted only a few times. In nucleotides, the CDR3 is TGTGCCAGCAGTTTACATGCTCCGGGACAAGGACAAGAGACCCAGTACTTC. It codes for CASSLHAPGQGQETQYF. The chain has TRBV27 and TRBJ2-5; the D gene is possibly TRBD1 (6 bases). The V end lost 2 bases, the J end lost 2 bases, and 18 bases lay between the germline ends. Germline assignment: CDR1 MNHEY and CDR2 SMNVEV (reference sequence). The CDR3 sequence is 17 residues long.

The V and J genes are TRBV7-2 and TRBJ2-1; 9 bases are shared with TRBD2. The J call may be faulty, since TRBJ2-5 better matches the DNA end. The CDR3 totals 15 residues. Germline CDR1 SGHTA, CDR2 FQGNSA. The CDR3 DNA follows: TGTGCCAGCAGCTACCATAGCGGGGGAGAAGAGACCCAGTACTTC. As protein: CASSYHSGGEETQYF.

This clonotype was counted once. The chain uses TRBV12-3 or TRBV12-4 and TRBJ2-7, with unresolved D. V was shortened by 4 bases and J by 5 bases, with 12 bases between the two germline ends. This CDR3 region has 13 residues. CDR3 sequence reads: CASSSFVGDEQYF. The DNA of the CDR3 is TGTGCCAGCAGTTCATTTGTGGGCGACGAGCAGTACTTC.

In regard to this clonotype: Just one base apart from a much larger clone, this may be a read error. The CDR3 region is CSSSSGTVNTEAFF. DNA of the CDR3: TGTTCCAGCAGCTCCGGGACGGTGAACACTGAAGCTTTCTTT. The V gene is TRBV7-3, the J gene TRBJ1-1; possibly TRBD1 for D (5 bases). The CDR3 runs to 14 residues. Germline values: CDR1 SGHTA, CDR2 FQGTGA. The full variable domain, in which reference TRBV7-3 and TRBJ1-1 provide the parts outside the CDR3, is GAGVSQTPSNKVTEKGKYVELRCDPISGHTALYWYRQSLGQGPEFLIYFQGTGAADDSGLPNDRFFAVRPEGSVSTLKIQRTERGDSAVYLCSSSSGTVNTEAFFGQGTRLTVV.

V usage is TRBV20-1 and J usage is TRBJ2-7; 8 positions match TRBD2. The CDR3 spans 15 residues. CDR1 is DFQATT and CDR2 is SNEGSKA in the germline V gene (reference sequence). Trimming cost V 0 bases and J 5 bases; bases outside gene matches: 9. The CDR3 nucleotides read TGCAGTGCTAGAGATCAGACTAGCGCTACCCACGAGCAGTACTTC. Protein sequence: CSARDQTSATHEQYF.

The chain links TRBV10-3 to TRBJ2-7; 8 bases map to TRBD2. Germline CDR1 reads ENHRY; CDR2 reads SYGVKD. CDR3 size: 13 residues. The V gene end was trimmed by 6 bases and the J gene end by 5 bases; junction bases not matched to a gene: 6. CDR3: CAISRTSRDEQYF. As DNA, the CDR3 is TGTGCCATCAGCCGGACTAGCAGGGACGAGCAGTACTTC.

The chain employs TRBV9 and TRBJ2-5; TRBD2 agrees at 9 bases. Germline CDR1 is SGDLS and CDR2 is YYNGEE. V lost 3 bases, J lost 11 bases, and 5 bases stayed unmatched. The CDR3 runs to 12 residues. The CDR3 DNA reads TGTGCCAGCAGCGGACTAGCGGATGAGCAGTACTTC. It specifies CASSGLADEQYF. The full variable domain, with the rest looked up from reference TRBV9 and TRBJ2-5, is DSGVTQTPKHLITATGQRVTLRCSPRSGDLSVYWYQQSLDQGLQFLIQYYNGEERAKGNILERFSAQQFPDLHSELNLSSLELGDSALYFCASSGLADEQYFGPGTRLLVL.

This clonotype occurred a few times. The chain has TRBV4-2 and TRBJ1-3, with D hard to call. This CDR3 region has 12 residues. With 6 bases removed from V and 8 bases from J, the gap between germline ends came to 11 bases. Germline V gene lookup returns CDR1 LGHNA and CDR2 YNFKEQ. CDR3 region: CASSSQADTIYF. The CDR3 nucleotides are TGTGCCAGCAGTTCCCAGGCAGACACCATATATTTT.

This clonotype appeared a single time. The CDR3 DNA reads as TGTGCCAGCAGGCTAGCGGGTACAATCCAAGAGACCCAGTACTTC. Amino acids: CASRLAGTIQETQYF. The V and J genes are TRBV6-5 and TRBJ2-5, with 8 bases lining up with TRBD2. Trimming removed 6 bases from V and 1 base from J; junction bases left unmatched: 7. Germline-derived CDR1 and CDR2 are MNHEY and SVGAGI. This CDR3 has 15 residues.

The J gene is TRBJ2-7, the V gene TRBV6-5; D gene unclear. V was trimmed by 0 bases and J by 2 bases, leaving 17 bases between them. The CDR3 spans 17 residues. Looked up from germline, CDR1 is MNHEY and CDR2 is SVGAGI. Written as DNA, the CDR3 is TGTGCCAGCAGTTACTCGATCTTAGGGCCAGAGACCTACGAGCAGTACTTC. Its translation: CASSYSILGPETYEQYF.

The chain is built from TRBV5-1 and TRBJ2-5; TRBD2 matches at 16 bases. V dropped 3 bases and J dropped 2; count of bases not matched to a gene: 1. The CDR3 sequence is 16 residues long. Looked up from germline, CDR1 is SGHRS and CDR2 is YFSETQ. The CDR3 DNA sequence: TGCGCCAGCAGCTGGGGACTAGCGGGGGGGCAAGAGACCCAGTACTTC. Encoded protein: CASSWGLAGGQETQYF.

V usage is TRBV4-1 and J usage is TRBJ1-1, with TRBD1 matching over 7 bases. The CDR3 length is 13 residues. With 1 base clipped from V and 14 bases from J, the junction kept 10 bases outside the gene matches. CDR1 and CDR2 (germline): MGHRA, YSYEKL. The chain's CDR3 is CASSQAEGARCFF. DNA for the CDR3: TGCGCCAGCAGCCAAGCTGAGGGGGCCCGATGCTTCTTT.

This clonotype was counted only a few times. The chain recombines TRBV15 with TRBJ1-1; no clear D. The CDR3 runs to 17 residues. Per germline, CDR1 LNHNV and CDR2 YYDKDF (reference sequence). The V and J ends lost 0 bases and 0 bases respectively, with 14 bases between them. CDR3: CATSRDAQALLNTEAFF. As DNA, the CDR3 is TGTGCCACCAGCAGAGATGCCCAGGCGCTATTGAACACTGAAGCTTTCTTT.

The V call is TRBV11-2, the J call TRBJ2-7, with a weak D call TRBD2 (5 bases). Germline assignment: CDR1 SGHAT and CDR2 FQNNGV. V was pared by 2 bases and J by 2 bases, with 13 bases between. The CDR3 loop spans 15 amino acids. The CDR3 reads CASSLMRARAYEQYF. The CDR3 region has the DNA TGTGCCAGCAGCTTAATGAGGGCTAGGGCCTACGAGCAGTACTTC.